This TCR beta chain was observed in a study of OX40 agonist ivuxolimab in advanced cancers. About the study: While on treatment, patients had intravenous ivuxolimab at 0.01 to 10 mg/kg every 2 weeks.

Some clones are missing from TCRdb's copy, which holds only in-frame ones; the method was immunoSEQ multiplex PCR. The repertoire holds fewer than 65,000 clones, with approximately 79% as singletons. The CDR3 sequence is 17 residues long. V lost 2 bases and J 4 bases, leaving 17 bases between the germline ends. CDR1 SGHTA and CDR2 FQGNSA come from the germline V gene. The receptor was isolated from an adult with an advanced solid tumor such as melanoma, head and neck, liver or kidney cancer. The specimen comprised CD4+ or CD8+ T cells sorted from blood, sampled in a trial of the OX40 agonist ivuxolimab. This chain uses TRBV7-2 with TRBJ2-2; D uncertain. CDR3: CASSLIGIGLTTGELFF. Written as DNA, the CDR3 is TGTGCCAGCAGCTTAATCGGTATCGGATTAACCACCGGGGAGCTGTTTTTT.